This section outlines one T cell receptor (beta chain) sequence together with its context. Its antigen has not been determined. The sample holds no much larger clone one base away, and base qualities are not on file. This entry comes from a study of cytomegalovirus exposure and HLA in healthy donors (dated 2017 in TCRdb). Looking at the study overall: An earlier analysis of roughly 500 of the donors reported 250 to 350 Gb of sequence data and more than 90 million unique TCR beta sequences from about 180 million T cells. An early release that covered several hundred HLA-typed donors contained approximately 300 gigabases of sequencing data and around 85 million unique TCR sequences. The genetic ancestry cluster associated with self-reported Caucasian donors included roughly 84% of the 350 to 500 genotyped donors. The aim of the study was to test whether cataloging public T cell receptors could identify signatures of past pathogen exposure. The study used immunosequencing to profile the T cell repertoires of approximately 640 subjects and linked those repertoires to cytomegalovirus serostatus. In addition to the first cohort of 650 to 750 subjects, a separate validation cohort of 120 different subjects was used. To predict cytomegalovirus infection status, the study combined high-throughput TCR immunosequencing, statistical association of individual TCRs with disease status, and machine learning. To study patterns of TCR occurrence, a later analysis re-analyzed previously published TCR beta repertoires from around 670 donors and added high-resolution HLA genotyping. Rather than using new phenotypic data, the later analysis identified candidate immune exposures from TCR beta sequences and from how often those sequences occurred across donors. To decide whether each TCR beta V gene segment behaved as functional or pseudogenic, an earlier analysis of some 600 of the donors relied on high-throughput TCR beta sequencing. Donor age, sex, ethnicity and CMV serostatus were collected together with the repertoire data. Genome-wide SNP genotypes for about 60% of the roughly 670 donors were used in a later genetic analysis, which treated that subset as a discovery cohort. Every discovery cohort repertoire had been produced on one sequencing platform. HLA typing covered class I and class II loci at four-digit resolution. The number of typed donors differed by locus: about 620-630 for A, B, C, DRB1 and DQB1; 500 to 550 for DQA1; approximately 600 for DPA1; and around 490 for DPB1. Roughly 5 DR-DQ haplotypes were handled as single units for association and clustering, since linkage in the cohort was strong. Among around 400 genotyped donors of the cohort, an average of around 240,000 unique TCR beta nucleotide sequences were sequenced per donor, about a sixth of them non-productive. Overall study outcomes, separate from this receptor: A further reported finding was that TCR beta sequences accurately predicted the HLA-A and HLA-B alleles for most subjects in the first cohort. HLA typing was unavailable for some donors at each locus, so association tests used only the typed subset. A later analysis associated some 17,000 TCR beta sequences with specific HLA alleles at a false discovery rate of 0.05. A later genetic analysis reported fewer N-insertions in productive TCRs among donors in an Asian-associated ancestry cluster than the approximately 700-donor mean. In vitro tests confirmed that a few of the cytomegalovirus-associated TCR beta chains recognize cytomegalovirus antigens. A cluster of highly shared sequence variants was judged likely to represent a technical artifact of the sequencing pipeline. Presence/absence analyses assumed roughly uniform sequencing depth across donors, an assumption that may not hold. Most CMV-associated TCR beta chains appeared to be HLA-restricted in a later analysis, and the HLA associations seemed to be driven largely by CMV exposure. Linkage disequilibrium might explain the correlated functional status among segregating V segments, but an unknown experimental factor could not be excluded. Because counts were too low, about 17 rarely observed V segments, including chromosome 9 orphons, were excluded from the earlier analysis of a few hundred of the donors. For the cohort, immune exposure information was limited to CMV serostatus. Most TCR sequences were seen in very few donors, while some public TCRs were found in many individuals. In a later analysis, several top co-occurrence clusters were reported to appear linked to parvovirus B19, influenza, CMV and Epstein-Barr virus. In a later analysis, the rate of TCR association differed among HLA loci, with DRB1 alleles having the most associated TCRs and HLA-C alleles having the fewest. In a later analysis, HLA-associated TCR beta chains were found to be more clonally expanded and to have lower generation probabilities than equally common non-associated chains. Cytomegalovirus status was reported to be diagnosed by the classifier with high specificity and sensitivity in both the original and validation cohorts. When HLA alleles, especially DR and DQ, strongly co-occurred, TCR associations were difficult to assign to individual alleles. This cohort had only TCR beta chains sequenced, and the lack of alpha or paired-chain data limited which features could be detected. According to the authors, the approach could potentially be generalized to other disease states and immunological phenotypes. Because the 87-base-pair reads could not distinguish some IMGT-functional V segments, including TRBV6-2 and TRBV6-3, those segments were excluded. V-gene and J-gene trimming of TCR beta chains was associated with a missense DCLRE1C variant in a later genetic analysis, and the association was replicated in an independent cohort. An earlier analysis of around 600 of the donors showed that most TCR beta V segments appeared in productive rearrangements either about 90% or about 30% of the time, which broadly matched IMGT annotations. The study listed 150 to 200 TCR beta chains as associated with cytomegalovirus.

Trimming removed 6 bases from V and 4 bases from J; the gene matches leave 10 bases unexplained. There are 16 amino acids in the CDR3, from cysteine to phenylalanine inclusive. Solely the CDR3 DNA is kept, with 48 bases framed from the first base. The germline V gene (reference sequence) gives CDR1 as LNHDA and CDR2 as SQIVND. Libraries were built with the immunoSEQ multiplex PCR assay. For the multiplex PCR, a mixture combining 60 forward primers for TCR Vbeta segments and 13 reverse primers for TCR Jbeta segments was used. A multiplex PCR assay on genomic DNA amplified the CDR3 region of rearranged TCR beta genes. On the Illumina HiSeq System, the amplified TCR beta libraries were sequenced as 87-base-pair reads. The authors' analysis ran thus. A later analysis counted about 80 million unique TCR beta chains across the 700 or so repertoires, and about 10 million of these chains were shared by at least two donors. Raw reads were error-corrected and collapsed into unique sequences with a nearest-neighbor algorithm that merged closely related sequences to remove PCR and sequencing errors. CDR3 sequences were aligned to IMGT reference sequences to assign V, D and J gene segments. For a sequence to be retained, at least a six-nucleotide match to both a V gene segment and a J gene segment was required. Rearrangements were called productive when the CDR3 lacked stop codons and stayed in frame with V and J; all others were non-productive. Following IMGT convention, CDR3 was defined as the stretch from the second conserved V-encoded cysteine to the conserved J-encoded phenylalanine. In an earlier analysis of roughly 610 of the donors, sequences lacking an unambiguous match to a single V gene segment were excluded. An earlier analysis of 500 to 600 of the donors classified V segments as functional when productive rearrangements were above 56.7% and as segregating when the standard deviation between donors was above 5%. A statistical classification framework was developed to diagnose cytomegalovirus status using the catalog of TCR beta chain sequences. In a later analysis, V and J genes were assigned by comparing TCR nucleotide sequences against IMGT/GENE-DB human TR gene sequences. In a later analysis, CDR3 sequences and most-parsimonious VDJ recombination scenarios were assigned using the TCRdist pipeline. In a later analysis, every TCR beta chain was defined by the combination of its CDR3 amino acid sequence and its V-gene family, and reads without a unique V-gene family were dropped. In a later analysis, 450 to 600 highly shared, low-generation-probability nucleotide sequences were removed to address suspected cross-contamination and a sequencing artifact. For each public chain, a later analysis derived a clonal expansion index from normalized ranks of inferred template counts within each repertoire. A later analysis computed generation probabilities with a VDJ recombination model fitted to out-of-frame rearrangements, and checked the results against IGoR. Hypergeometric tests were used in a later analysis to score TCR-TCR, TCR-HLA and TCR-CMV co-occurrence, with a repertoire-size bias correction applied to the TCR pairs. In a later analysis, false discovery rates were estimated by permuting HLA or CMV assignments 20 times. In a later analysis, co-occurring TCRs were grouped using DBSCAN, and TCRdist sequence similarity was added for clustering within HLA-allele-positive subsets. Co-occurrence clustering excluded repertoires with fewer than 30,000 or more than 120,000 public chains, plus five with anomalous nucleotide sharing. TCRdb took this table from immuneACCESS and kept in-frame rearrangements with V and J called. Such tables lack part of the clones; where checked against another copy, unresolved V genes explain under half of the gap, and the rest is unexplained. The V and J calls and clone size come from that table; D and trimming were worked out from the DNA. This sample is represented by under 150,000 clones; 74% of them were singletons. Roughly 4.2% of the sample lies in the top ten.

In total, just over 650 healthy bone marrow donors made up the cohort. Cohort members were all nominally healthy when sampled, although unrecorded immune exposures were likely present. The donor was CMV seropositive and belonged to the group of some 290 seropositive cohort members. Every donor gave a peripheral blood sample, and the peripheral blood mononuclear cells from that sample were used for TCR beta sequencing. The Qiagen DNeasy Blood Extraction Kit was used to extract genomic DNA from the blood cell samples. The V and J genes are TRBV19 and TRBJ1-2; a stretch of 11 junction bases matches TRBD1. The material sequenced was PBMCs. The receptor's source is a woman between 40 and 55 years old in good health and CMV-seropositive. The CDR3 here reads CASSRDRGSYSYGYTF. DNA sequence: TGTGCCAGTAGCCGGGACAGGGGGAGTTATAGCTATGGCTACACCTTC.